This TCR beta chain was captured by sequencing in a study of PD-L1 blockade in urothelial cancer. Synthetic templates analogous to TCR were spiked into all PCRs individually. Only in-frame clones appear in the TCRdb table, and some are missing; sequencing was by immunoSEQ multiplex PCR. There are roughly 17,000 clones in the sample; 87% occur only once, and about 6.1% lies in the top ten. The CDR3 spans 17 residues. Germline CDR1 reads LNHDA; CDR2 reads SQIVND (reference sequence). Trimming took 7 bases from V and 3 from J; bases not matched to a gene: 13. The TCR was taken from a man in his fifties with urothelial cancer. This chain connects TRBV19 to TRBJ2-7; 12 nucleotides line up with TRBD2. The source material was PBMCs, sampled around atezolizumab (anti-PD-L1) treatment. CDR3 in amino acids: CASTPGGLAGAVYEQYF. The CDR3 nucleotides read TGTGCCAGTACCCCAGGGGGACTAGCGGGTGCAGTCTACGAGCAGTACTTC. The variable domain in full, completed from reference TRBV19 and TRBJ2-7, reads DGGITQSPKYLFRKEGQNVTLSCEQNLNHDAMYWYRQDPGQGLRLIYYSQIVNDFQKGDIAEGYSVSREKKESFPLTVTSAQKNPTAFYLCASTPGGLAGAVYEQYFGPGTRLTVT.